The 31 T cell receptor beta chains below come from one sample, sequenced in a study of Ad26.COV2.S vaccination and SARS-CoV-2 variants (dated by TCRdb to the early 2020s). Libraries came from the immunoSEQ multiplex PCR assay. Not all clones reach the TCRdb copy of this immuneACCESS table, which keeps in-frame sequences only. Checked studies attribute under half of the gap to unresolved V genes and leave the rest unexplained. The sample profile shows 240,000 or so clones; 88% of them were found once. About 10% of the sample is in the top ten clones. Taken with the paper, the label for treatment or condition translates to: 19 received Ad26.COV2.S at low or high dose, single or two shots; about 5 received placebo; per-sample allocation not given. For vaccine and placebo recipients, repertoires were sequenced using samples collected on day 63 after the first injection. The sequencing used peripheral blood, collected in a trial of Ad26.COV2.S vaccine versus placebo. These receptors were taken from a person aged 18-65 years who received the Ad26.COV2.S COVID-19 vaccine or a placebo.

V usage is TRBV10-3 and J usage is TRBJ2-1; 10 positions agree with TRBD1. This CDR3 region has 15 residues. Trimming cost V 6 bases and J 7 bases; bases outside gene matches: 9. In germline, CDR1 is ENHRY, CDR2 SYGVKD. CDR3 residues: CAIRAQDRGQNEQFF. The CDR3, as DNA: TGTGCCATCAGGGCCCAAGACAGGGGGCAGAATGAGCAGTTCTTC.

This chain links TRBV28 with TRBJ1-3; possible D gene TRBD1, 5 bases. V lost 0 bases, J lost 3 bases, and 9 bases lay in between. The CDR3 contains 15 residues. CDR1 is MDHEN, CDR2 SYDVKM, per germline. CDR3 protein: CASSLWGGSGNTIYF. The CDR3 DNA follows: TGTGCCAGCAGTTTATGGGGGGGGAGTGGAAACACCATATATTTT. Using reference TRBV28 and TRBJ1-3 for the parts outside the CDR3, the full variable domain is DVKVTQSSRYLVKRTGEKVFLECVQDMDHENMFWYRQDPGLGLRLIYFSYDVKMKEKGDIPEGYSVSREKKERFSLILESASTNQTSMYLCASSLWGGSGNTIYFGEGSWLTVV.

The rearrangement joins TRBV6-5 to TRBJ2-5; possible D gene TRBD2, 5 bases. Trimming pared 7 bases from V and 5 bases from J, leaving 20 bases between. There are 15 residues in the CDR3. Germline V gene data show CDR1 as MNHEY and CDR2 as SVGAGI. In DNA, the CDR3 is TGTGCCAGCACCCTAAAGCGGCCTGATCTGGAGACCCAGTACTTC. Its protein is CASTLKRPDLETQYF.

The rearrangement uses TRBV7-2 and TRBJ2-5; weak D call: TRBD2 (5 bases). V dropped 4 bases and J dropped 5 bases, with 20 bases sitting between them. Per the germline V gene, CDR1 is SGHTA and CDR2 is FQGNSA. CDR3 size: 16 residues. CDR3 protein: CASSSPPTLSGETQYF. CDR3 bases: TGTGCCAGCAGCTCTCCCCCGACGCTCTCGGGGGAGACCCAGTACTTC.

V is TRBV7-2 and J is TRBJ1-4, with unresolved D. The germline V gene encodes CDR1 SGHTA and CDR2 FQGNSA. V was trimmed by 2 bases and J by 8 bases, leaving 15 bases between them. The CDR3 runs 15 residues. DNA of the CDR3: TGTGCCAGCAGCTTACTTTCGGGCTTGGGCGAAAAACTGTTTTTT. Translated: CASSLLSGLGEKLFF.

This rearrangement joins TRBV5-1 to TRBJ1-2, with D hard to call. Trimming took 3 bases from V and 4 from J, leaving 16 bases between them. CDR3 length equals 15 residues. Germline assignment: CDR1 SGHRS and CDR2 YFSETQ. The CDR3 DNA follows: TGCGCCAGCAGCTCAACTACAACTCGAGGCTATGGCTACACCTTC. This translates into CASSSTTTRGYGYTF.

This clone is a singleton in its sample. The CDR3 loop reads CASSEYRRAYQETQYF. CDR3 bases: TGTGCCAGCAGTGAATATAGGCGGGCCTACCAAGAGACCCAGTACTTC. The chain recombines TRBV25-1 with TRBJ2-5, with D possibly matching TRBD2 (5 bases). The V and J ends lost 0 bases and 0 bases respectively, with 11 bases between them. Germline V gene sequence: CDR1 MGHDK, CDR2 SYGVNS. This CDR3 has 16 residues.

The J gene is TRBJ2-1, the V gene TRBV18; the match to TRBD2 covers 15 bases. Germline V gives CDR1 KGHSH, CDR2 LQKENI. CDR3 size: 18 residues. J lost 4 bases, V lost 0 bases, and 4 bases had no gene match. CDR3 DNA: TGTGCCAGCTCACCACCCGGACTAGCGGGAGGGGGATACAATGAGCAGTTCTTC. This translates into CASSPPGLAGGGYNEQFF. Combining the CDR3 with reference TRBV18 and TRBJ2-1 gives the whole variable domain NAGVMQNPRHLVRRRGQEARLRCSPMKGHSHVYWYRQLPEEGLKFMVYLQKENIIDESGMPKERFSAEFPKEGPSILRIQQVVRGDSAAYFCASSPPGLAGGGYNEQFFGPGTRLTVL.

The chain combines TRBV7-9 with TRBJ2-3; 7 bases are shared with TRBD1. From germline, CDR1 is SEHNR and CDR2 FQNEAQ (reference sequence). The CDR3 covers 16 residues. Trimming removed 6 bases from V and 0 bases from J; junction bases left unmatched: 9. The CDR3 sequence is CASSYRTGHSTDTQYF. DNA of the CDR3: TGTGCCAGCAGTTACCGGACAGGTCATAGCACAGATACGCAGTATTTT. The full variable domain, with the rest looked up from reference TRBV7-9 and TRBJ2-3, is DTGVSQNPRHKITKRGQNVTFRCDPISEHNRLYWYRQTLGQGPEFLTYFQNEAQLEKSRLLSDRFSAERPKGSFSTLEIQRTEQGDSAMYLCASSYRTGHSTDTQYFGPGTRLTVL.

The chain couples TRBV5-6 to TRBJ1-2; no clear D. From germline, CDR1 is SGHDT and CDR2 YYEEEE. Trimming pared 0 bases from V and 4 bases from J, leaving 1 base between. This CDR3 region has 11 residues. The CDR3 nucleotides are TGTGCCAGCAGCTTGGGCTATGGCTACACCTTC. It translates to CASSLGYGYTF.

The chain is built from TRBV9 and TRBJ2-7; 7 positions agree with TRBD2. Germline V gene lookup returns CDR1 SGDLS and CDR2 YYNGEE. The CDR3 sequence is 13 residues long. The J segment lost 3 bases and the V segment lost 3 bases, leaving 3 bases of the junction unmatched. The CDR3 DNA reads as TGTGCCAGCAGCGGGGCTAGCGGCTACGAGCAGTACTTC. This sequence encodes CASSGASGYEQYF.

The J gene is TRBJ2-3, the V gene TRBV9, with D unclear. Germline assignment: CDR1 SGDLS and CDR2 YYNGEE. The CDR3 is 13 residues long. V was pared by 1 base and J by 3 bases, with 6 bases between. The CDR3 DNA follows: TGTGCCAGCAGCGTACGGGCAACAGATACGCAGTATTTT. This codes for CASSVRATDTQYF.

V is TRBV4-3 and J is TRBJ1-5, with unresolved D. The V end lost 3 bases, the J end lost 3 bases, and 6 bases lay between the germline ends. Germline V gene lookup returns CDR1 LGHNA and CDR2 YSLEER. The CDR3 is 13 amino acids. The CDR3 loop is CASSQEINQPQHF. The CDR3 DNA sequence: TGCGCCAGCAGCCAGGAAATCAATCAGCCCCAGCATTTT.

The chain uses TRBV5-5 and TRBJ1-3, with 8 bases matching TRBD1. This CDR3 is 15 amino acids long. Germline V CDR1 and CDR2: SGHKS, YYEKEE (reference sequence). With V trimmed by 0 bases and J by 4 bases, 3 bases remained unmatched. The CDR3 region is CASSLGTGLGNTIYF. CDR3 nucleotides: TGTGCCAGCAGCTTGGGGACAGGGTTGGGAAACACCATATATTTT.

The CDR3 region is CASSDHPQSYEQYF. For the CDR3, the DNA is TGTGCCAGCAGTGACCACCCCCAATCCTACGAGCAGTACTTC. This sequence joins TRBV25-1 and TRBJ2-7; D gene unclear. With 3 bases removed from V and 1 base from J, the gap between germline ends came to 10 bases. From germline, CDR1 is MGHDK and CDR2 SYGVNS. The CDR3 totals 14 residues.

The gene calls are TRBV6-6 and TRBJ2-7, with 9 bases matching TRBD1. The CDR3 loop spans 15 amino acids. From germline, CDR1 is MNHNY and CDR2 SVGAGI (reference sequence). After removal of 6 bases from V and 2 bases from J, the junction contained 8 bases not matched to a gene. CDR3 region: CASRPPRDRAYEQYF. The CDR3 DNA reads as TGTGCCAGCAGACCCCCCCGGGACAGGGCCTACGAGCAGTACTTC.

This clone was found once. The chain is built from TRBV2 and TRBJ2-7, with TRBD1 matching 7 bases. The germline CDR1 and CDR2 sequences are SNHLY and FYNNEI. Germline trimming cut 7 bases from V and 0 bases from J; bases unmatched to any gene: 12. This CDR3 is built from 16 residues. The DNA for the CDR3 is TGTGCCAGCACCTACGTGGTGGGACAGAGCTCCTACGAGCAGTACTTC. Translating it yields CASTYVVGQSSYEQYF. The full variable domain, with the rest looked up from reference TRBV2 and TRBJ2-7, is EPEVTQTPSHQVTQMGQEVILRCVPISNHLYFYWYRQILGQKVEFLVSFYNNEISEKSEIFDDQFSVERPDGSNFTLKIRSTKLEDSAMYFCASTYVVGQSSYEQYFGPGTRLTVT.

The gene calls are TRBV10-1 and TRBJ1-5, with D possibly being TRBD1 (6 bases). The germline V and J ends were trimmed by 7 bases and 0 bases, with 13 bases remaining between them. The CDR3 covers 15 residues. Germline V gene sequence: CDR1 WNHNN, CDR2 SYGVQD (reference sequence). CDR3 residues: CASTYRVYSNQPQHF. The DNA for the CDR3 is TGCGCCAGCACCTACAGGGTTTATAGCAATCAGCCCCAGCATTTT.

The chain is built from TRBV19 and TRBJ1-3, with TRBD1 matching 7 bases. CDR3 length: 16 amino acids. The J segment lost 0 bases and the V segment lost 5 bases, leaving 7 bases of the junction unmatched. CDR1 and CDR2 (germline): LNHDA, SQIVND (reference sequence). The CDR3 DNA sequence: TGTGCCAGTAGTCATCGGACAGGCCTCTCTGGAAACACCATATATTTT. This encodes CASSHRTGLSGNTIYF.

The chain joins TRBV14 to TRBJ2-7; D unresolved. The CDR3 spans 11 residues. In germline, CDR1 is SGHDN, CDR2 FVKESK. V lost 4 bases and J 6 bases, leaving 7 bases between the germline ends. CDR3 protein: CASSLEREQYF. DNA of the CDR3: TGTGCCAGCAGCCTAGAGCGCGAGCAGTACTTC.

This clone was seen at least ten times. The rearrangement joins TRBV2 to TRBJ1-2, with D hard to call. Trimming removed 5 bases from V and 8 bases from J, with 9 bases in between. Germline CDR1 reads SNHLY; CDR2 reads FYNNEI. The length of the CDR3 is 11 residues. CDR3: CASSSLGGYTF. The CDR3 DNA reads TGTGCCAGCAGTAGCTTGGGGGGCTACACCTTC.

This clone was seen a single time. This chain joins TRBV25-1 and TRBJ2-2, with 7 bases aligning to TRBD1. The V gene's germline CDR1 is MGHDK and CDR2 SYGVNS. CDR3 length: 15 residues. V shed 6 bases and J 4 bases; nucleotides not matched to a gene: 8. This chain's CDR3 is CASSVLTGATGELFF. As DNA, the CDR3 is TGTGCCAGCAGCGTACTTACAGGGGCCACCGGGGAGCTGTTTTTT.

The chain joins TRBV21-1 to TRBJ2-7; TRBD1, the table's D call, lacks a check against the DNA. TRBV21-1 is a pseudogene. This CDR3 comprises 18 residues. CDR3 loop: CASSKVRKGRDRGYEQYF. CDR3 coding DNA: TGTGCCAGCAGCAAAGTAAGAAAGGGTCGGGACAGGGGCTACGAGCAGTACTTC.

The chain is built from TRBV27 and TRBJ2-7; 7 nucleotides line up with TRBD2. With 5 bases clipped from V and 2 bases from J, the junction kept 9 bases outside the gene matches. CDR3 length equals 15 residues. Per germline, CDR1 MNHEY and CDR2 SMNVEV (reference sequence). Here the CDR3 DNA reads TGTGCCAGCAGTCCGCGGGGAGGGAAACCCTACGAGCAGTACTTC. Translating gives CASSPRGGKPYEQYF.

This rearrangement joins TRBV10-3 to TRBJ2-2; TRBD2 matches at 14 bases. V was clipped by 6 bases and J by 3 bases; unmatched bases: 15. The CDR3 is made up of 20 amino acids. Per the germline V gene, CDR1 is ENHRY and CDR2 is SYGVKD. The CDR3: CAISSRWGTSGSSDTGELFF. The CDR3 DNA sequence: TGTGCCATCAGCTCTAGATGGGGGACTAGCGGGAGTTCGGACACCGGGGAGCTGTTTTTT.

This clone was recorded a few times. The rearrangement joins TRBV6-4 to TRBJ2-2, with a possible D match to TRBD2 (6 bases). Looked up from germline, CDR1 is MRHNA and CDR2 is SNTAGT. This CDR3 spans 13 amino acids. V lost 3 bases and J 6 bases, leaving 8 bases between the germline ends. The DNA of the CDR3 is TGTGCCAGCAGTGAGGGGGGTTCCGGGGAGCTGTTTTTT. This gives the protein CASSEGGSGELFF.

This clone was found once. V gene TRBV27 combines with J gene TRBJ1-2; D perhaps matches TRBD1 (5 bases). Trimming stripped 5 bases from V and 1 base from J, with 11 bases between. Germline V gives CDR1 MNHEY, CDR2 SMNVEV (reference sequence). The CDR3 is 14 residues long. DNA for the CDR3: TGTGCCAGCAGTCTGGGGGGATATAACTATGGCTACACCTTC. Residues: CASSLGGYNYGYTF.

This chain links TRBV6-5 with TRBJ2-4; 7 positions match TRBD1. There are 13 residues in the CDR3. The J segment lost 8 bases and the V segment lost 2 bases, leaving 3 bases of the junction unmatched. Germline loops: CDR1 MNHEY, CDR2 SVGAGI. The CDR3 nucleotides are TGTGCCAGCAGTTACGGGACAGTGGACATTCAGTACTTC. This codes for CASSYGTVDIQYF.

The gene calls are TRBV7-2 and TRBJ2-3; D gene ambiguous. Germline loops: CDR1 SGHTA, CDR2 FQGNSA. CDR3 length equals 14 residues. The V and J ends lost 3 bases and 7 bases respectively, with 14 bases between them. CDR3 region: CASSFTAGLYTQYF. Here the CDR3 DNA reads TGTGCCAGCAGCTTTACAGCCGGATTATATACGCAGTATTTT.

The CDR3 protein is CASSPTPTGLETQYF. The CDR3 nucleotides read TGTGCCAGCAGCCCTACGCCAACAGGGTTAGAGACCCAGTACTTC. This chain links TRBV7-2 with TRBJ2-5; possible D gene TRBD1, 6 bases. Trimming stripped 5 bases from V and 4 bases from J, with 17 bases between. Germline V gives CDR1 SGHTA, CDR2 FQGNSA. CDR3 length equals 15 residues.

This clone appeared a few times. CDR3 DNA: TGTGCCAGCAGCCAGACGGACAGGTCCACCTACGAGCAGTACTTC. Translation gives CASSQTDRSTYEQYF. The rearrangement uses TRBV4-2 and TRBJ2-7; 7 bases agree with TRBD1. The J segment lost 2 bases and the V segment lost 3 bases, leaving 7 bases of the junction unmatched. Germline CDR1 LGHNA, CDR2 YNFKEQ. The CDR3 consists of 15 residues.